A selection of T cell receptor beta chains follows, all from one sample in a study of cytomegalovirus exposure and HLA in healthy donors. Produced via immunoSEQ multiplex PCR; TCRdb's table is partial and in-frame only. The table has about 130,000 clones, roughly 71% seen once. Material for sequencing was PBMCs. All receptors derive from a young man in good health and CMV-seronegative. CDR3s include the opening cysteine and the closing phenylalanine or tryptophan. Fields, in order: V gene, J gene, D gene, clone size, CDR3 length, CDR3 protein, CDR3 DNA. The D gene is left open where the match is weak. Expanded clones are given a class, and other clones once, few, many or no size at all.

V: TRBV2; J: TRBJ2-2; D: -; size: -; length: 15; CDR3: CASSESGFGTGELFF; DNA: TGTGCCAGCAGTGAGTCGGGGTTCGGGACCGGGGAGCTGTTTTTT
V: TRBV27; J: TRBJ1-2; D: -; size: -; length: 11; CDR3: CARRGAGGYTF; DNA: TGTGCTAGGCGGGGGGCTGGGGGCTACACCTTC
V: TRBV28; J: TRBJ2-2; D: -; size: -; length: 16; CDR3: CASSLRGARATGELFF; DNA: TGTGCCAGCAGTTTAAGGGGCGCAAGGGCCACCGGGGAGCTGTTTTTT
V: TRBV6-6; J: TRBJ1-1; D: TRBD1; size: -; length: 14; CDR3: CASSSPGQGSEAFF; DNA: TGTGCCAGCAGCTCCCCGGGACAGGGGTCTGAGGCTTTCTTT
V: TRBV5-1; J: TRBJ2-7; D: -; size: -; length: 12; CDR3: CASSLGDYEQYF; DNA: TGCGCCAGCAGCTTGGGAGACTACGAGCAGTACTTC
V: TRBV6-5; J: TRBJ1-1; D: -; size: -; length: 15; CDR3: CASSSPGEGNTEAFF; DNA: TGTGCCAGCAGCTCTCCGGGGGAGGGGAACACTGAAGCTTTCTTT
V: TRBV19; J: TRBJ2-7; D: -; size: -; length: 15; CDR3: CASRLSGADNYEQYF; DNA: TGTGCCAGTAGATTATCAGGGGCCGATAATTACGAGCAGTACTTC
V: TRBV18; J: TRBJ2-1; D: TRBD2; size: -; length: 18; CDR3: CASSLSFTSGGLYNEQFF; DNA: TGTGCCAGCTCACTGTCTTTTACTAGCGGGGGTCTCTACAATGAGCAGTTCTTC
V: TRBV28; J: TRBJ2-7; D: TRBD2; size: -; length: 15; CDR3: CASSPLAGRPYEQYF; DNA: TGTGCCAGCAGTCCGCTAGCGGGACGCCCCTACGAGCAGTACTTC
V: TRBV19; J: TRBJ2-7; D: -; size: few; length: 14; CDR3: CASRPGHHSYEQYF; DNA: TGTGCCAGTAGACCGGGACACCACTCCTACGAGCAGTACTTC
V: TRBV5-6; J: TRBJ2-3; D: TRBD2; size: -; length: 15; CDR3: CASSLVKRGGNTQYF; DNA: TGTGCCAGCAGCTTGGTGAAGCGGGGCGGGAATACGCAGTATTTT
V: TRBV27; J: TRBJ2-3; D: TRBD2; size: few; length: 18; CDR3: CASSFLLSSGVSTDTQYF; DNA: TGTGCCAGCAGTTTCTTATTGTCTAGCGGGGTGAGCACAGATACGCAGTATTTT
V: TRBV28; J: TRBJ2-1; D: TRBD1; size: once; length: 16; CDR3: CASSLYYRGSYNEQFF; DNA: TGTGCCAGCAGTTTGTATTACAGGGGGTCCTACAATGAGCAGTTCTTC
V: TRBV11-1; J: TRBJ2-3; D: TRBD2; size: -; length: 14; CDR3: CASSKGLLTDTQYF; DNA: TGTGCCAGCAGCAAGGGACTACTCACAGATACGCAGTATTTT
V: TRBV25-1; J: TRBJ2-1; D: TRBD2; size: -; length: 15; CDR3: CASSDLAGRHNEQFF; DNA: TGTGCCAGCAGTGATCTAGCGGGAAGACACAATGAGCAGTTCTTC
V: TRBV18; J: TRBJ1-4; D: -; size: -; length: 15; CDR3: CASSPAGANNEKLFF; DNA: TGTGCCAGCTCACCCGCGGGGGCGAATAATGAAAAACTGTTTTTT
V: TRBV30; J: TRBJ2-5; D: TRBD2; size: -; length: 15; CDR3: CARGTSGGRGETQYF; DNA: TGTGCCCGAGGGACTAGCGGGGGGAGGGGAGAGACCCAGTACTTC
V: TRBV5-1; J: TRBJ2-1; D: -; size: -; length: 15; CDR3: CASSLGGSKGNEQFF; DNA: TGCGCCAGCAGCTTGGGAGGGTCTAAAGGCAATGAGCAGTTCTTC
V: TRBV7-7; J: TRBJ2-5; D: TRBD1; size: -; length: 14; CDR3: CASSLTGGMETQYF; DNA: TGTGCTAGCAGCTTGACAGGGGGAATGGAGACCCAGTACTTC
V: TRBV7-9; J: TRBJ2-1; D: -; size: -; length: 14; CDR3: CASSPRTKYNEQFF; DNA: TGTGCCAGCAGCCCAAGGACTAAATACAATGAGCAGTTCTTC
V: TRBV6-5; J: TRBJ2-3; D: -; size: -; length: 13; CDR3: CASREAGTDTQYF; DNA: TGTGCCAGCAGAGAAGCAGGAACAGATACGCAGTATTTT
V: TRBV20-1; J: TRBJ1-2; D: -; size: once; length: 11; CDR3: CSAWGVGGYTF; DNA: TGCAGTGCATGGGGGGTGGGTGGCTACACCTTC
V: TRBV5-1; J: TRBJ1-2; D: TRBD1; size: -; length: 14; CDR3: CASSLRAGGDGYTF; DNA: TGCGCCAGCAGCCTCCGGGCAGGGGGCGATGGCTACACCTTC
V: TRBV19; J: TRBJ1-2; D: TRBD1; size: -; length: 16; CDR3: CASSRRVGQDSYGYTF; DNA: TGTGCCAGTAGTAGACGGGTGGGACAGGATTCGTATGGCTACACCTTC